The source of this T cell receptor beta chain is a study of cytomegalovirus exposure and HLA in healthy donors. V lost 4 bases and J lost 5, with 21 bases in between. The CDR3 extends over 17 amino acids. CDR1 MGHRA and CDR2 YSYEKL come from the germline V gene. Measured with immunoSEQ multiplex PCR; TCRdb has only the in-frame clones, and not every one. Of about 220,000 clones in the sample, approximately 90% were seen once. The TCR was taken from a woman aged 18 to 35 in good health and CMV-seronegative. This chain joins TRBV4-1 and TRBJ2-1; D perhaps matches TRBD1 (5 bases). Material: PBMCs. CDR3 bases: TGCGCCAGCAGCCCCTTCGCTGACAGATCATGGGACAATGAGCAGTTCTTC. This encodes CASSPFADRSWDNEQFF.